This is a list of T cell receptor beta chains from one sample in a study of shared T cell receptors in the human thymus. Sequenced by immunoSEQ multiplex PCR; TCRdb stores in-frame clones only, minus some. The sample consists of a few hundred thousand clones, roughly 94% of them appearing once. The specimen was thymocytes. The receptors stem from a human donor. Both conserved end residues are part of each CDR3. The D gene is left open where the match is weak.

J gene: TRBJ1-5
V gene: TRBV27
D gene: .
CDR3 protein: CASSLSRGVQPQHF
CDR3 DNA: TGTGCCAGCAGTTTAAGCAGAGGGGTCCAGCCCCAGCATTTT

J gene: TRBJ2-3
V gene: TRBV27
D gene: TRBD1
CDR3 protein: CASSLCRQGDGTDTQYF
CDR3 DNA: TGTGCCAGCAGTCTTTGTCGACAGGGGGACGGCACAGATACGCAGTATTTT

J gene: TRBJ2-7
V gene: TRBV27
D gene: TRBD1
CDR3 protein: CASSLRAQGDIPHYEQYF
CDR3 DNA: TGTGCCAGCAGTTTAAGGGCGCAGGGGGATATACCCCATTACGAGCAGTACTTC

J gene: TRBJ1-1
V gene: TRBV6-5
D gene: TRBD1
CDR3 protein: CASSDRGPSMEAFF
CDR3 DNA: TGTGCCAGCAGTGACAGGGGTCCTAGTATGGAAGCTTTCTTT

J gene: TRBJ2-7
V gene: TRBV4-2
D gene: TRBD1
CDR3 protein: CASSQLLTGTGSPWTPYEQYF
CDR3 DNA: TGTGCCAGCAGCCAACTCCTCACCGGGACAGGGTCCCCCTGGACCCCGTACGAGCAGTACTTC

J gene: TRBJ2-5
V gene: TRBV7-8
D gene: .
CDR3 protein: CASSFSSGGRWETQYF
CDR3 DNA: TGTGCCAGCAGCTTCAGCTCTGGGGGACGGTGGGAGACCCAGTACTTC

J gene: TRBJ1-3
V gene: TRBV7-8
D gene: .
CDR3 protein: CASSLEGWGTGNTIYF
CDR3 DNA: TGTGCCAGCAGCTTAGAGGGCTGGGGGACTGGAAACACCATATATTTT

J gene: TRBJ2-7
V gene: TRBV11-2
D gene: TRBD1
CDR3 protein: CASSLVSGGYEQYF
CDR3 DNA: TGTGCCAGCAGCTTAGTTTCAGGGGGTTACGAGCAGTACTTC

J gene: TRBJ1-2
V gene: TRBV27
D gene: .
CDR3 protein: CASRRRGGYTF
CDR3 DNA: TGTGCCAGCAGACGGAGGGGTGGCTACACCTTC

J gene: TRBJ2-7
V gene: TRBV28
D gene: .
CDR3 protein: CASSPDRPPYEQYF
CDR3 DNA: TGTGCCAGCAGCCCAGACAGGCCCCCCTACGAGCAGTACTTC

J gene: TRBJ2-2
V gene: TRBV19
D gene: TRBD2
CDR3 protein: CASAGGETGELFF
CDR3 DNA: TGTGCCAGCGCGGGAGGTGAGACCGGGGAGCTGTTTTTT

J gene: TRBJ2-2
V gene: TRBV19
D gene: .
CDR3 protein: CASSIVEGTGELFF
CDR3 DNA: TGTGCCAGTAGTATAGTGGAGGGCACCGGGGAGCTGTTTTTT

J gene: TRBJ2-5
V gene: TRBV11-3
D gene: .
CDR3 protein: CASSFRDGQETQYF
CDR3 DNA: TGTGCCAGCTCATTCAGGGACGGCCAAGAGACCCAGTACTTC

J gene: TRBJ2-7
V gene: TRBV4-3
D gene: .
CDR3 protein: CASSVRGTYEQYF
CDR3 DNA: TGCGCCAGCAGCGTAAGGGGCACCTACGAGCAGTACTTC

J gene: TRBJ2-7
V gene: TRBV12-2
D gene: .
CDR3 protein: CASRLFWVSSYEQYF
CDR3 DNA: TGTGCAAGTCGCTTATTTTGGGTCAGCTCCTACGAGCAGTACTTC

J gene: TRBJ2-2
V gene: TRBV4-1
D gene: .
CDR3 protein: CASSQDTGELFF
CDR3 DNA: TGCGCCAGCAGCCAAGACACCGGGGAGCTGTTTTTT

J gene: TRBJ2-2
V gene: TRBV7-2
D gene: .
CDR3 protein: CASSPRGTPGELFF
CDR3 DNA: TGTGCCAGCAGCCCCCGCGGGACTCCCGGGGAGCTGTTTTTT

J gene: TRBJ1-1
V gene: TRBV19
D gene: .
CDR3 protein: CASSIDTRGEAFF
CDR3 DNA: TGTGCCAGTAGTATTGACACCCGGGGGGAAGCTTTCTTT

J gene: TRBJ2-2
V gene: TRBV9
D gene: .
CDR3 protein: CASSAHAGAGELFF
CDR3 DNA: TGTGCCAGCAGCGCACACGCAGGGGCAGGGGAGCTGTTTTTT

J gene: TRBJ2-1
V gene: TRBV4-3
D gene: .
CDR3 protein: CASSQNYRYHEQFF
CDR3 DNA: TGCGCCAGCAGCCAAAATTACAGATACCATGAGCAGTTCTTC

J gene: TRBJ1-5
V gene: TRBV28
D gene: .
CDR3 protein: CATGQEGAPFQPQHF
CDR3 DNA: TGTGCCACGGGGCAGGAAGGGGCGCCTTTTCAGCCCCAGCATTTT

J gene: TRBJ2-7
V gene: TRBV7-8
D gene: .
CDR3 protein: CASSLAHRDPYEQYF
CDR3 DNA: TGTGCCAGCAGCCTAGCCCACAGGGACCCCTACGAGCAGTACTTC

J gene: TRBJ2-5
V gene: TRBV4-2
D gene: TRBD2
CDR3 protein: CASSGLGGETQYF
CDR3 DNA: TGTGCCAGCTCGGGACTAGGAGGGGAGACCCAGTACTTC

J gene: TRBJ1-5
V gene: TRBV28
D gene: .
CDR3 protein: CASSSRRANQPQHF
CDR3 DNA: TGTGCCAGCAGTAGCCGCAGGGCCAATCAGCCCCAGCATTTT

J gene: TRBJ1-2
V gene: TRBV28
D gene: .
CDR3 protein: CASSFEVFYGYTF
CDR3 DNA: TGTGCCAGCAGTTTTGAGGTTTTTTATGGCTACACCTTC